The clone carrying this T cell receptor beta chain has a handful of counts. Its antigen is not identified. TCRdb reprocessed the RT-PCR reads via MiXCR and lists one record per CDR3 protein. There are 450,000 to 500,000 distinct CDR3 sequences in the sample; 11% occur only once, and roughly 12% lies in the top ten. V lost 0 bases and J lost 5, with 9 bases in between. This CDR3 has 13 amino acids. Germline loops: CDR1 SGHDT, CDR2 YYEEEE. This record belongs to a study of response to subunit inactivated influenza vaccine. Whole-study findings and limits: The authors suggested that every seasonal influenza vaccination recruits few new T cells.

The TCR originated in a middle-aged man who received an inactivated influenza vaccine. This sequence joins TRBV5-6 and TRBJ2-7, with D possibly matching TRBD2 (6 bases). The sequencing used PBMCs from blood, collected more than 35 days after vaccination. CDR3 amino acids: CASSLVREHEQYF. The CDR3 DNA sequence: TGTGCCAGCAGCTTGGTGCGGGAACACGAGCAGTACTTC.